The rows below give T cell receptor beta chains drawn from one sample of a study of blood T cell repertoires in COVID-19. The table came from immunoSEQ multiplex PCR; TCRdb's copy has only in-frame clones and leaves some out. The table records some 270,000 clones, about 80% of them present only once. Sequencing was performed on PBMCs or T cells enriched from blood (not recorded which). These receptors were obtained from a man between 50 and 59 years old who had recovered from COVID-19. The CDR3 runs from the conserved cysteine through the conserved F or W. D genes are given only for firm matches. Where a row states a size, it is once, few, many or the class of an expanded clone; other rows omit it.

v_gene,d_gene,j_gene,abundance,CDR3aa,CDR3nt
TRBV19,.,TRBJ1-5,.,CASSIARQSNQPQHF,TGTGCCAGTAGTATAGCCCGACAGAGCAATCAGCCCCAGCATTTT
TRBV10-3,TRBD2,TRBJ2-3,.,CAISSGQLAGKDTQYF,TGTGCCATCAGTTCAGGCCAACTAGCGGGGAAGGATACGCAGTATTTT
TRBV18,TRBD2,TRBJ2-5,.,CASSPRPAGSETQYF,TGTGCCAGCTCACCACGTCCAGCGGGATCAGAGACCCAGTACTTC
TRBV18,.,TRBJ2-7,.,CASSPTAGSYEQYF,TGTGCCAGCTCACCAACAGCGGGTTCCTACGAGCAGTACTTC
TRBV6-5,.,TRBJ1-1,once,CASSYSSSGGTEAFF,TGTGCCAGCAGTTACTCGAGTTCGGGGGGCACTGAAGCTTTCTTT
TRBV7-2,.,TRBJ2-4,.,CASSLAVFGTGIQYF,TGTGCCAGCAGCTTAGCGGTCTTTGGCACAGGCATTCAGTACTTC
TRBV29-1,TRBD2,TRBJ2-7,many,CSVEEASGRIYEQYF,TGCAGCGTTGAAGAAGCTAGCGGGAGAATATACGAGCAGTACTTC
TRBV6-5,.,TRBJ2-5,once,CASSYSTGFVGTQYF,TGTGCCAGCAGTTACTCGACAGGTTTTGTCGGGACCCAGTACTTC
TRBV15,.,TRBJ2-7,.,CATSRDPTGFTYEQYF,TGTGCCACCAGCAGAGATCCTACAGGCTTCACCTACGAGCAGTACTTC
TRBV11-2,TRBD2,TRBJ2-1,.,CASSLGLAPSPTPVF,TGTGCCAGCAGCTTAGGACTAGCGCCCTCCCCGACCCCTGTCTTC
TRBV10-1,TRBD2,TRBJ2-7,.,CASRVAGGDYEQYF,TGCGCCAGCAGAGTAGCGGGGGGTGACTACGAGCAGTACTTC
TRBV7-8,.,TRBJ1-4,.,CASSLEGEKLFF,TGTGCCAGCAGCCTGGAGGGTGAAAAACTGTTTTTT
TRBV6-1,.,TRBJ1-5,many,CASSEMGQGGQPQHF,TGTGCCAGCAGTGAAATGGGGCAGGGAGGTCAGCCCCAGCATTTT
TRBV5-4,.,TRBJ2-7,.,CASSLSRDAGSEQYF,TGTGCCAGCAGCTTGTCTCGGGACGCGGGGAGCGAGCAGTACTTC
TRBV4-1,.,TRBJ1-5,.,CASSPARNQPQHF,TGCGCCAGCAGCCCCGCTCGGAATCAGCCCCAGCATTTT
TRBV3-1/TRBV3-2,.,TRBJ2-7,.,CASSLEGRCDEQYF,TGTGCCAGCAGCCTCGAGGGCAGGTGCGACGAGCAGTACTTC
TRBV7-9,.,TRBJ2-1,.,CASSFQVENEQFF,TGTGCCAGCAGCTTTCAGGTGGAAAATGAGCAGTTCTTC
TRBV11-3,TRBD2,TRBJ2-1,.,CASSLGLAGGFEQFF,TGTGCCAGCAGCTTAGGGCTAGCGGGAGGATTTGAGCAGTTCTTC
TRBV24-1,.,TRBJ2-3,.,CATSGNLPVYTQYF,TGTGCCACCAGCGGTAACCTTCCGGTTTATACGCAGTATTTT
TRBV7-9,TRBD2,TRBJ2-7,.,CASSPAGREAWSGEQYF,TGTGCCAGCAGCCCAGCGGGGCGGGAGGCCTGGTCGGGGGAGCAGTACTTC
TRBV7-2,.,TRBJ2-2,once,CASSLRSNTGELFF,TGTGCCAGCAGCTTGCGGAGTAACACCGGGGAGCTGTTTTTT
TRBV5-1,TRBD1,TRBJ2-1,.,CASRNRDRGYNEQFF,TGCGCCAGCAGGAACCGGGACAGAGGTTACAATGAGCAGTTCTTC
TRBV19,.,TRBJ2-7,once,CASERRGGYEQYF,TGTGCCAGTGAGCGGCGGGGCGGCTACGAGCAGTACTTC
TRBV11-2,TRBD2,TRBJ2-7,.,CASSSSSGGTYEQYF,TGTGCCAGCAGCTCATCTAGCGGGGGGACCTACGAGCAGTACTTC
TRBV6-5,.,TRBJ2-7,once,CASSYRGSYEQYF,TGTGCCAGCAGTTACAGGGGTTCCTACGAGCAGTACTTC
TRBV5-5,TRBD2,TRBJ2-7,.,CASSPSGGGEYEQYF,TGTGCCAGCAGCCCCTCGGGCGGGGGTGAGTACGAGCAGTACTTC
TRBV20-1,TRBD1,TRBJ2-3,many,CSASMRTGFTDTQYF,TGCAGTGCTAGTATGAGGACAGGGTTCACAGATACGCAGTATTTT